The rows below give T cell receptor beta chains drawn from one sample of a study of cytomegalovirus exposure and HLA in healthy donors. The method was immunoSEQ multiplex PCR; TCRdb's version includes in-frame clones alone and lacks a portion of them. The table records 130,000 or so clones, about 88% of them present only once. Sample: PBMCs. These receptors all stem from a woman in her late teens or twenties in good health and CMV-seropositive. Both conserved end residues are part of each CDR3. The D gene is left open where the match is weak. Some rows mark clone size as missing; the rest say once, few, many or name a class of expanded clone.

j_call clone_size v_call d_call cdr3_nt cdr3_aa
TRBJ2-1 . TRBV4-3 . TGCGCCAGCAGCCAAGAACTAGTCTCCTACAATGAGCAGTTCTTC CASSQELVSYNEQFF
TRBJ1-5 . TRBV10-3 TRBD1 TGTGCCAGACTAGATCGCGGGACAGGGAATCAGCCCCAGCATTTT CARLDRGTGNQPQHF
TRBJ1-1 . TRBV13 . TGTGCCAGCAGCTTAGGGGAGAGGAACACTGAAGCTTTCTTT CASSLGERNTEAFF
TRBJ1-4 . TRBV15 . TGTGCCACCAGCAGAGATCGGCAGGCTAAGTATGAAAAACTGTTTTTT CATSRDRQAKYEKLFF
TRBJ1-6 . TRBV7-9 . TGTGCCAGCAGCTTAATCGAGGGATCACCCCTCCACTTT CASSLIEGSPLHF
TRBJ1-6 . TRBV10-3 . TGTGCCATCGGGGGAGGGAATTCACCCCTCCACTTT CAIGGGNSPLHF
TRBJ1-2 . TRBV7-9 . TGTGCCAGCAGCTTAGGGGCCAACCTCGAGGGCTACACCTTC CASSLGANLEGYTF
TRBJ2-5 . TRBV10-3 TRBD2 TGTGCCACCAGCCCGGGACTAGAAGTGGAGACCCAGTACTTC CATSPGLEVETQYF
TRBJ1-1 few TRBV25-1 . TGTGCCAGCGGCCGAAGAAGTTTGAACACTGAAGCTTTCTTT CASGRRSLNTEAFF
TRBJ1-6 . TRBV7-2 . TGTGCCAGCAGCTCCCCCCAGGGCCGTCCATATAATTCACCCCTCCACTTT CASSSPQGRPYNSPLHF
TRBJ1-2 . TRBV27 TRBD1 TGTGCCAGCAGTTTATCGACAGGGGGCTCTGGGGGCTACACCTTC CASSLSTGGSGGYTF
TRBJ1-1 once TRBV19 TRBD1 TGTGCCATCCGGACAGGGAACACTGAAGCTTTCTTT CAIRTGNTEAFF
TRBJ1-2 . TRBV9 TRBD1 TGTGCCAGCAGGTCCGGGACAGGGAGGGTTGGCTACACCTTC CASRSGTGRVGYTF
TRBJ2-1 . TRBV1 . TGCACCAGCAGCCAAGATCTGGTAGCGGGGGTCCCATCCAATGAGCAGTTCTTC CTSSQDLVAGVPSNEQFF
TRBJ2-4 . TRBV7-9 . TGTGCCAGCAGCAGCCGGGACACTAGTCCCCTAGCCAAAAACATTCAGTACTTC CASSSRDTSPLAKNIQYF
TRBJ1-3 . TRBV7-9 . TGTGCCAGGAGCCAGGCAGGGGACAACTCTGGAAACACCATATATTTT CARSQAGDNSGNTIYF
TRBJ1-2 . TRBV30 . TGTGCCTGGAGTGTACAAGAGGATCTTGGCTACACCTTC CAWSVQEDLGYTF
TRBJ2-1 . TRBV30 . TGTGCCTGGAGTGTACTTTTGGAGTCTGAGCAGTTCTTC CAWSVLLESEQFF
TRBJ1-2 . TRBV5-4 TRBD1 TGTGCCAGCAGCTTGTGGGGGTCCGAGGGGGCAGATGGCTACACCTTC CASSLWGSEGADGYTF
TRBJ2-1 . TRBV5-1 . TGCGCCAGCAGCTTGGCGCCGGGGGGCACCTACAATGAGCAGTTCTTC CASSLAPGGTYNEQFF
TRBJ2-3 few TRBV6-4 . TGTGCCAGCAGTGAAATTGCGGGGAGCACAGATACGCAGTATTTT CASSEIAGSTDTQYF
TRBJ1-1 . TRBV30 . TGTGCCTGGAGAGTTGGTCTAGTGAACACTGAAGCTTTCTTT CAWRVGLVNTEAFF
TRBJ2-5 . TRBV7-7 . TGTGCCAGCAGTTCAAGCGTCCGGGGGGCGGCCCAAGAGACCCAGTACTTC CASSSSVRGAAQETQYF
TRBJ2-7 once TRBV19 . TGTGCCAGTAGTATAGGGCTGACTCGAGGGAGGCACGAGCAGTACTTC CASSIGLTRGRHEQYF
TRBJ2-3 once TRBV5-1 . TGCGCCAGCAGCCCGAAGGGACTGGCGGGTACAGATACGCAGTATTTT CASSPKGLAGTDTQYF
TRBJ2-2 . TRBV11-3 . TGTGCCAGCCGGGCAGGGAATGTCGGGGAGCTGTTTTTT CASRAGNVGELFF
TRBJ1-4 . TRBV7-9 TRBD1 TGTGCCAGCGGGGCCGGGACAGGTCCACCTAATGAAAAACTGTTTTTT CASGAGTGPPNEKLFF
TRBJ1-4 . TRBV5-6 TRBD1 TGTGCCAGCAGCCGACAGGGGAAGAAACTGTTTTTT CASSRQGKKLFF
TRBJ1-5 once TRBV27 TRBD1 TGTGCCAGCAGTCTACGCGGGACAGATTATAGCAATCAGCCCCAGCATTTT CASSLRGTDYSNQPQHF
TRBJ2-3 . TRBV7-9 TRBD2 TGTGCCAGCAGCTTAGAAGCGGGGGGATACGAGACAGATACGCAGTATTTT CASSLEAGGYETDTQYF
TRBJ2-7 few TRBV27 TRBD1 TGTGCCAGCCGCCCTGGGACAGCCTACGAGCAGTACTTC CASRPGTAYEQYF
TRBJ1-1 . TRBV11-2 . TGTGCCAGCAGCTTAGATCCGGGTATGAACACTGAAGCTTTCTTT CASSLDPGMNTEAFF
TRBJ2-6 . TRBV5-6 TRBD1 TGTGCCAGCAGCTTCACGGCGGGGACAGGTGTATCGGGGGCCAACGTCCTGACTTTC CASSFTAGTGVSGANVLTF
TRBJ1-2 . TRBV9 TRBD1 TGTGCCAGCAGCGTAGCAAACAGGGGATCCTATGGCTACACCTTC CASSVANRGSYGYTF
TRBJ1-1 . TRBV30 . TGTGCCTGGGTGGGGGGAACGACTGAAGCTTTCTTT CAWVGGTTEAFF
TRBJ2-5 . TRBV7-7 . TGTGCCAGCAGCCGGGGACACCACCAAGAGACCCAGTACTTC CASSRGHHQETQYF
TRBJ2-1 few TRBV30 . TGTGCCTGGAGTACTACTCGGGGGCAGTTCTTC CAWSTTRGQFF
TRBJ1-2 . TRBV9 . TGTGCCAGCAGCGGCTGGGTAGGGGTTCGGCGCAGCTATGGCTACACCTTC CASSGWVGVRRSYGYTF
TRBJ2-7 . TRBV19 . TGTGCCAGTAGGAGGGAAAGCACCTACGAGCAGTACTTC CASRRESTYEQYF
TRBJ2-7 . TRBV18 . TGTGCCAGCTCACCACCGTCCACCTACGAGCAGTACTTC CASSPPSTYEQYF
TRBJ1-4 . TRBV19 TRBD1 TGTGCCAGTACCTCCGGGACAGGGGCTGAAAAACTGTTTTTT CASTSGTGAEKLFF
TRBJ2-5 . TRBV28 TRBD1 TGTGCCAGCAGTTTGGACAGGGGTTGGTCAGAGACCCAGTACTTC CASSLDRGWSETQYF
TRBJ2-7 once TRBV4-1 TRBD1 TGCGCCAGCAGCCCCGGGACAGGGCCTTCCTACGAGCAGTACTTC CASSPGTGPSYEQYF
TRBJ1-1 . TRBV28 . TGTGCCAGCTTACGTGAGACTGAAGCTTTCTTT CASLRETEAFF
TRBJ2-5 . TRBV7-6 TRBD2 TGTGCCAGCAGCTCCACGACTAGCGGGGGGGGAGTTTGGGAGACCCAGTACTTC CASSSTTSGGGVWETQYF
TRBJ2-5 . TRBV6-5 . TGTGCCAGCAGTGTTAAAGAGACCCAGTACTTC CASSVKETQYF
TRBJ1-1 once TRBV27 . TGTGCCAGCAGTCCGGGGTTCGGGTTGAACACTGAAGCTTTCTTT CASSPGFGLNTEAFF
TRBJ1-3 . TRBV2 . TGTGCCAGCAGTGAAATTAGAACTGGAAACACCATATATTTT CASSEIRTGNTIYF
TRBJ1-1 . TRBV4-2 . TGTGCCAGCAATTTGGGAGCGGGGGAAGCTTTCTTT CASNLGAGEAFF
TRBJ2-7 . TRBV11-2 . TGTGCCAGCAGCTTAGGCGCGTCCCCTGACGAGCAGTACTTC CASSLGASPDEQYF
TRBJ1-2 . TRBV7-9 TRBD1 TGTGCCAGCAGCCCCCTGACCGAGGACAGGGGGAGAGGCTACACCTTC CASSPLTEDRGRGYTF
TRBJ2-5 . TRBV9 TRBD1 TGTGCCAGCAGCGTTGGACAGGGGGGGTGGATTATCGAGACCCAGTACTTC CASSVGQGGWIIETQYF
TRBJ2-1 . TRBV7-8 . TGTGCCAGCAGCCCGGGAAGTCCCAAGCAGTTCTTC CASSPGSPKQFF
TRBJ2-2 . TRBV10-2 . TGCGCCAGCAGAATTCGGGTGCCGGGAAGACACACCGGGGAGCTGTTTTTT CASRIRVPGRHTGELFF
TRBJ2-7 . TRBV19 TRBD2 TGTGCCAGTACCCTAGCGGGGGCTAGCTCCTACGAGCAGTACTTC CASTLAGASSYEQYF